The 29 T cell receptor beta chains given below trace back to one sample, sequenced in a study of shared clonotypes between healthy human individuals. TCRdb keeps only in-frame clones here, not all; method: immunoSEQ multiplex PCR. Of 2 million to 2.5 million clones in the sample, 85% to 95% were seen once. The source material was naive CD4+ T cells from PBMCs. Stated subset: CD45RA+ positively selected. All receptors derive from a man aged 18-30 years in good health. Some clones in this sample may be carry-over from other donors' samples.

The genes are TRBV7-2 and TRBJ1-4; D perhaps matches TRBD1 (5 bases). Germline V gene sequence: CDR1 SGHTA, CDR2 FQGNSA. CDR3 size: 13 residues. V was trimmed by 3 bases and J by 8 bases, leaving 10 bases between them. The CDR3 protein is CASSFGGMEKLFF. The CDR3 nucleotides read TGTGCCAGCAGCTTCGGGGGTATGGAAAAACTGTTTTTT.

The CDR3 region is CASSGPISGYTGELFF. DNA for the CDR3: TGTGCCAGCAGTGGACCTATTTCAGGGTACACCGGGGAGCTGTTTTTT. The rearrangement uses TRBV6-1 and TRBJ2-2, with D maybe TRBD1 (5 bases). The CDR3 contains 16 residues. Germline values: CDR1 MNHNS, CDR2 SASEGT. Trimming stripped 4 bases from V and 3 bases from J, with 15 bases between.

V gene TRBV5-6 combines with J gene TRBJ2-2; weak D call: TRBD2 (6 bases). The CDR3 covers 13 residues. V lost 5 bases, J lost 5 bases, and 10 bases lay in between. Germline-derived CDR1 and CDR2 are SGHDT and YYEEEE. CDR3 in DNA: TGTGCCAGCAGGACGGGGGTAACCGGGGAGCTGTTTTTT. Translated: CASRTGVTGELFF.

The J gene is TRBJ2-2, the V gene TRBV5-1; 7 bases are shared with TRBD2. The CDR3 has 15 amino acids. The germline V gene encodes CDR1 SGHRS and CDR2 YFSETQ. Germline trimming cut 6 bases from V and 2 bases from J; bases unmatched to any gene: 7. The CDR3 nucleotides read TGCGCCAGCACCCAAGCGGGGATAAACACCGGGGAGCTGTTTTTT. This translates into CASTQAGINTGELFF.

CDR3 amino acids: CASSPASRPRETQYF. The CDR3 nucleotides are TGTGCCAGCAGCCCGGCGTCCCGTCCACGGGAGACCCAGTACTTC. The chain employs TRBV6-5 and TRBJ2-5; D remains unclear. The CDR3 has 15 amino acids. Between the trimmed V and J ends, which lost 6 bases and 5 bases, there was a span of 19 bases. Germline CDR1 is MNHEY and CDR2 is SVGAGI.

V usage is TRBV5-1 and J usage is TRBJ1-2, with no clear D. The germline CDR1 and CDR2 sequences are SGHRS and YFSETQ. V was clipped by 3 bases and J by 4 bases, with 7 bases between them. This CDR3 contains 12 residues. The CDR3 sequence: CASSSQVYGYTF. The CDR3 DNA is TGCGCCAGCAGCTCCCAAGTCTATGGCTACACCTTC.

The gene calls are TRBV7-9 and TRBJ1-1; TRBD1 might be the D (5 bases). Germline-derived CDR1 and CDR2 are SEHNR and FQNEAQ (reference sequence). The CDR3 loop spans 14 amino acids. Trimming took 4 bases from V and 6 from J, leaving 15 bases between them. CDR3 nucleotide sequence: TGTGCCAGCAGCTCGGGACGGCCCTACGCTGAAGCTTTCTTT. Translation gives CASSSGRPYAEAFF.

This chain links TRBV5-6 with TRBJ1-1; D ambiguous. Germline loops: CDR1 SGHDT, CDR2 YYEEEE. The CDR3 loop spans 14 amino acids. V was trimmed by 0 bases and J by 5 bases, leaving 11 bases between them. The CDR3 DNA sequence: TGTGCCAGCAGCTTGGCGGGCAGAGGGACTGAAGCTTTCTTT. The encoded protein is CASSLAGRGTEAFF.

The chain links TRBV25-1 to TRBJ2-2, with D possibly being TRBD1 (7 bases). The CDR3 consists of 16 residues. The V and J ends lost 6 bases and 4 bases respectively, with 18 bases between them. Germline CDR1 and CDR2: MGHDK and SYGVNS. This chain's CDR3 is CASRALTGRGTGELFF. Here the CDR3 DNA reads TGTGCCAGCAGAGCTCTGACAGGGCGGGGCACCGGGGAGCTGTTTTTT.

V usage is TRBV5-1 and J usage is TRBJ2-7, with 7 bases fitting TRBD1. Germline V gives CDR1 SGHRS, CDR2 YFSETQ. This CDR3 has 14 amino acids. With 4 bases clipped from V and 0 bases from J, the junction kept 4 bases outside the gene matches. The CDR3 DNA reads TGCGCCAGCAGCATCCGGGACAGCTCCTACGAGCAGTACTTC. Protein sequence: CASSIRDSSYEQYF.

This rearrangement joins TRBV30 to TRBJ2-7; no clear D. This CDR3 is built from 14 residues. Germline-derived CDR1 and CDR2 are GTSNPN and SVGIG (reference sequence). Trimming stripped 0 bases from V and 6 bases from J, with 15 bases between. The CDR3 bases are TGTGCCTGGAGTGTAGGAGCGATTCGGCCCGAGCAGTACTTC. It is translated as CAWSVGAIRPEQYF.

CDR3 sequence (DNA): TGCGCCAGCGGCGAGCCCGGGACAGTCCAAGAGACCCAGTACTTC. Protein product: CASGEPGTVQETQYF. The chain combines TRBV5-1 with TRBJ2-5, with 7 bases lining up with TRBD1. The V gene end was trimmed by 7 bases and the J gene end by 1 base; junction bases not matched to a gene: 10. Germline V lookup: CDR1 SGHRS, CDR2 YFSETQ. The CDR3 loop spans 15 amino acids.

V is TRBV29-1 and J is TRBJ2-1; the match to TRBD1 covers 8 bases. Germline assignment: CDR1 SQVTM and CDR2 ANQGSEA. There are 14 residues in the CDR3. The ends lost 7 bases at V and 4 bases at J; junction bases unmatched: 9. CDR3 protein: CSAKGTGVYNEQFF. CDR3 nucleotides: TGCAGCGCGAAGGGGACAGGAGTATACAATGAGCAGTTCTTC.

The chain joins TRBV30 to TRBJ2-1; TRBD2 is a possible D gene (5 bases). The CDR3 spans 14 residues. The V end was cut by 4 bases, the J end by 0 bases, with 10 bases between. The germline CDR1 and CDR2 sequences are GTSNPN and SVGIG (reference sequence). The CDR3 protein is CAWNLGSSYNEQFF. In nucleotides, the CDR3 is TGTGCCTGGAACTTAGGGAGCTCCTACAATGAGCAGTTCTTC.

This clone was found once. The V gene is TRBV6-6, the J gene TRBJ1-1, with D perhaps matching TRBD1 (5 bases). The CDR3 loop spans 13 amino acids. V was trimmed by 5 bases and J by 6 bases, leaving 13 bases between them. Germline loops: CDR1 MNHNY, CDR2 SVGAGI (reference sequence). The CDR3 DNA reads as TGTGCCAGCAGTAGCCTCGGGGACCCTGAAGCTTTCTTT. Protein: CASSSLGDPEAFF.

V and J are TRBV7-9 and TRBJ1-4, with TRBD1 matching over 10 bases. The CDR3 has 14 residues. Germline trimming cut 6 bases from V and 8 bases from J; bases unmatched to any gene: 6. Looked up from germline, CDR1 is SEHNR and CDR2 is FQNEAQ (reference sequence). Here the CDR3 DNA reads TGTGCCAGCAGACTGGACAGGGGGAAGGAAAAACTGTTTTTT. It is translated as CASRLDRGKEKLFF.

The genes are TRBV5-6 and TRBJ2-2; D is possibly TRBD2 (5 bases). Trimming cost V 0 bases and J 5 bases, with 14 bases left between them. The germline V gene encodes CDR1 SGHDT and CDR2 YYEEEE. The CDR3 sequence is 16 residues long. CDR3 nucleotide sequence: TGTGCCAGCAGCTTGGCCTCACAGTGGGAGACCGGGGAGCTGTTTTTT. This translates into CASSLASQWETGELFF.

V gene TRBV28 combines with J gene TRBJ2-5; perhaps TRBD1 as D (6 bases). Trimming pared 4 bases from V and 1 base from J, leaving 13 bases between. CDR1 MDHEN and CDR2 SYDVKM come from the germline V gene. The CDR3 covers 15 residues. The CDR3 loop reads CASSSPQGPQETQYF. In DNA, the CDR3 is TGTGCCAGCAGTTCCCCACAGGGCCCCCAAGAGACCCAGTACTTC.

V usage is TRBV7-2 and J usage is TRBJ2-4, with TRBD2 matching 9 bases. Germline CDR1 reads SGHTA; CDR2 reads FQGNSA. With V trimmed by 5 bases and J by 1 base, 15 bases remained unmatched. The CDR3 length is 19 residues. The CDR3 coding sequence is TGTGCCAGCAGCCCCCCCGTAGCGGGAGAATTTTGGGCCAAAAACATTCAGTACTTC. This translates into CASSPPVAGEFWAKNIQYF.

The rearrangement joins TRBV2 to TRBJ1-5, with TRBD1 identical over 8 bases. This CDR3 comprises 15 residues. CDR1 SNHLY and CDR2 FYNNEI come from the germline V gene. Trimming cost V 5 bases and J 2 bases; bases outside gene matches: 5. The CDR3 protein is CASSKGQGGNQPQHF. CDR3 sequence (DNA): TGTGCCAGCAGTAAAGGACAGGGTGGCAATCAGCCCCAGCATTTT.

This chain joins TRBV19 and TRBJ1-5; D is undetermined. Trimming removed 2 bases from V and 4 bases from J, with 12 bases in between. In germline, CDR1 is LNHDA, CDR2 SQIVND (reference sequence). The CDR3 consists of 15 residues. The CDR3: CASSIKRRANQPQHF. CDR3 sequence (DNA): TGTGCCAGTAGTATAAAGAGGAGGGCAAATCAGCCCCAGCATTTT.

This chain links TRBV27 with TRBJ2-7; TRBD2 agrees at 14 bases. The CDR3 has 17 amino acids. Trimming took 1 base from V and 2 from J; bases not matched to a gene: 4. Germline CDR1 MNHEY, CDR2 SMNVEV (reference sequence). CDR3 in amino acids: CASSLWGLAGATYEQYF. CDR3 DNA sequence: TGTGCCAGCAGTTTATGGGGACTAGCGGGGGCTACCTACGAGCAGTACTTC.

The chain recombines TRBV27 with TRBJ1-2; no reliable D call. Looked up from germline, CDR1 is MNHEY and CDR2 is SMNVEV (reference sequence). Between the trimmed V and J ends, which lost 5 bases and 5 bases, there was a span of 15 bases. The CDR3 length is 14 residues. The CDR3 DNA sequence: TGTGCCAGCAGTCTCCTGGGAGGGCGATATGGCTACACCTTC. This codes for CASSLLGGRYGYTF.

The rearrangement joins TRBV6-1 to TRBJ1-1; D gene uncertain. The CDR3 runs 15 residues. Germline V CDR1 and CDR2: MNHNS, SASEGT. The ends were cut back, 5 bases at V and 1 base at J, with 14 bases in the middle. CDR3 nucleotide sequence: TGTGCCAGCAGTACGGATCACGGCGGGAACACTGAAGCTTTCTTT. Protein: CASSTDHGGNTEAFF.

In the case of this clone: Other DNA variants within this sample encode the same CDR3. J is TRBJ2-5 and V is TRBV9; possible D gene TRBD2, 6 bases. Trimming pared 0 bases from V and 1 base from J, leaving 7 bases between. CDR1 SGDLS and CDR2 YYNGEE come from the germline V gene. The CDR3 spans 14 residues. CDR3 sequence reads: CASSVGRGQETQYF. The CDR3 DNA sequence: TGTGCCAGCAGCGTAGGGAGGGGCCAAGAGACCCAGTACTTC.

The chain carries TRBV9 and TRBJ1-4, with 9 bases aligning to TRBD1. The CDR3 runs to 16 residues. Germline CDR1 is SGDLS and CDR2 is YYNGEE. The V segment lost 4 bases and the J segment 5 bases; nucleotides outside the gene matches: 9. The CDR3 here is CASSPAGTGRNEKLFF. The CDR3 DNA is TGTGCCAGCAGCCCCGCCGGGACAGGGCGAAATGAAAAACTGTTTTTT.

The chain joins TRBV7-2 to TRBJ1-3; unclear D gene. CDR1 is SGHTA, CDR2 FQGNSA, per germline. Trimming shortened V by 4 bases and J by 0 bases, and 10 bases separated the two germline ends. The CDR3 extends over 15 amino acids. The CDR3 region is CASSSGVRSGNTIYF. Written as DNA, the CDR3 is TGTGCCAGCAGCTCCGGGGTCCGCTCTGGAAACACCATATATTTT.

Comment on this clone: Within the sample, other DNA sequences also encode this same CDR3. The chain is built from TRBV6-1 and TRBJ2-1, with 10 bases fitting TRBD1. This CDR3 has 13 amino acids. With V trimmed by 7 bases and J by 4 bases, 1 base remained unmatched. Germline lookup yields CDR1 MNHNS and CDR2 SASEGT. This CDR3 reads CASKGQGYNEQFF. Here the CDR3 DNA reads TGTGCCAGCAAGGGACAGGGGTACAATGAGCAGTTCTTC.

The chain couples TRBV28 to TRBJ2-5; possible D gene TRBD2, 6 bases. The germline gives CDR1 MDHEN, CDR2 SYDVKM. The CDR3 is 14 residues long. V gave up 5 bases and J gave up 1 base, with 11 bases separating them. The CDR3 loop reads CASSPGLTQETQYF. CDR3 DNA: TGTGCCAGCAGTCCGGGACTGACCCAAGAGACCCAGTACTTC.